Each of the 30 T cell receptor beta chains below was sequenced from the same sample in a study of regulatory T cells in long-lasting Graves disease. As to time point: persistent/refractory GD, antithyroid drugs over 5 years with positive TRAb. PBMC-extracted RNA yielded the TCR library. Construction of the TCR beta libraries employed iRepertoire HTBI primers in conjunction with Arm-PCR of CDR3 regions. A single record per CDR3 protein comes from TCRdb applying MiXCR to the multiplex PCR reads. There are under 450,000 distinct CDR3 sequences in the sample; about 25% occur only once, and roughly 28% lies in the top ten. The sample here was peripheral blood mononuclear cells (PBMCs), taken when the disease was refractory, from a patient treated with antithyroid drugs. These receptors were obtained from a female donor with Graves disease.

This clonotype showed up many times. The chain links TRBV12-3 or TRBV12-4 to TRBJ1-6; no firm D call. This CDR3 is 14 amino acids long. V dropped 4 bases and J dropped 9 bases, with 13 bases sitting between them. The DNA for the CDR3 is TGTGCCAGCAGTTCCACACCGAACGGTTCACCCCTCCACTTT. Translating gives CASSSTPNGSPLHF.

The genes are TRBV7-6 and TRBJ2-7, with D tentatively TRBD2 (5 bases). Germline V CDR1 and CDR2: SGHVS, FNYEAQ. The CDR3 contains 16 residues. V lost 1 base and J 2 bases, leaving 15 bases between the germline ends. The CDR3 here is CASSLVHRDPPYEQYF. The CDR3 DNA follows: TGTGCCAGCAGCTTAGTTCACCGGGATCCGCCCTACGAGCAGTACTTC. Full variable domain (outside the CDR3, taken from reference TRBV7-6 and TRBJ2-7): GAGVSQSPRYKVTKRGQDVALRCDPISGHVSLYWYRQALGQGPEFLTYFNYEAQQDKSGLPNDRFSAERPEGSISTLTIQRTEQRDSAMYRCASSLVHRDPPYEQYFGPGTRLTVT.

In this sample, this clonotype turned up many times. The gene calls are TRBV5-1 and TRBJ2-4, with 7 positions matching TRBD1. CDR3 size: 16 residues. The ends lost 4 bases at V and 0 bases at J; junction bases unmatched: 7. Germline CDR1 and CDR2: SGHRS and YFSETQ. CDR3 residues: CASSPRQGVAKNIQYF. CDR3 DNA sequence: TGCGCCAGCAGCCCTCGACAGGGTGTAGCCAAAAACATTCAGTACTTC.

There are a few counts of this clonotype. This rearrangement joins TRBV2 to TRBJ2-4; tentatively, D is TRBD2 (6 bases). The V and J ends lost 6 bases and 8 bases respectively, with 14 bases between them. CDR3 length: 13 residues. CDR1 and CDR2 from the germline V gene are SNHLY and FYNNEI. CDR3 in DNA: TGTGCCAGCAGGGTAGGAGGGGTTGACATTCAGTACTTC. Its protein product is CASRVGGVDIQYF. The variable domain in full, with the rest retrieved from reference TRBV2 and TRBJ2-4, is EPEVTQTPSHQVTQMGQEVILRCVPISNHLYFYWYRQILGQKVEFLVSFYNNEISEKSEIFDDQFSVERPDGSNFTLKIRSTKLEDSAMYFCASRVGGVDIQYFGAGTRLSVL.

This clonotype was observed many times. The J gene is TRBJ2-2, the V gene TRBV12-3 or TRBV12-4, with 8 bases aligning to TRBD2. The V gene end was trimmed by 7 bases and the J gene end by 7 bases; junction bases not matched to a gene: 8. There are 14 residues in the CDR3. CDR3 nucleotide sequence: TGTGCCAGCACCAGGGGACTAGAGAGCGGGGAGCTGTTTTTT. This gives the protein CASTRGLESGELFF.

This clonotype has ten or more counts. The gene calls are TRBV18 and TRBJ1-2, with D tentatively TRBD1 (6 bases). V was trimmed by 2 bases and J by 8 bases, leaving 9 bases between them. CDR1 and CDR2 from the germline V gene are KGHSH and LQKENI. This CDR3 comprises 12 residues. CDR3: CASSPSGQGYTF. The CDR3 DNA sequence: TGTGCCAGCTCACCATCCGGACAGGGCTACACCTTC.

This clonotype has at least ten counts. V gene TRBV7-3 combines with J gene TRBJ2-1; 8 bases map to TRBD2. The CDR3 is made up of 14 amino acids. J lost 6 bases, V lost 2 bases, and 3 bases had no gene match. CDR1 is SGHTA and CDR2 is FQGTGA in the germline V gene. CDR3 residues: CASSLGLAGNEQFF. Here the CDR3 DNA reads TGTGCCAGCAGCTTAGGGCTAGCGGGCAATGAGCAGTTCTTC.

This clonotype was picked up many times. V is TRBV6-1 and J is TRBJ2-7, with a possible D match to TRBD2 (5 bases). The ends were cut back, 5 bases at V and 6 bases at J, with 17 bases in the middle. Germline V gene sequence: CDR1 MNHNS, CDR2 SASEGT. CDR3 length: 14 amino acids. CDR3 loop: CASSQGSTVSEQYF. CDR3 nucleotides: TGTGCCAGCAGTCAAGGGAGTACGGTTAGCGAGCAGTACTTC.

The chain uses TRBV7-2 and TRBJ2-7; 9 bases align to TRBD2. Looked up from germline, CDR1 is SGHTA and CDR2 is FQGNSA. The CDR3 runs to 16 residues. The V and J ends lost 4 bases and 4 bases, in that order; junction bases with no gene match: 11. The CDR3 nucleotides are TGTGCCAGCAGCTGGTTTACTAGCGGGCGAAATTACGAGCAGTACTTC. Amino acid sequence: CASSWFTSGRNYEQYF. Full variable domain (missing parts from reference TRBV7-2 and TRBJ2-7): GAGVSQSPSNKVTEKGKDVELRCDPISGHTALYWYRQSLGQGLEFLIYFQGNSAPDKSGLPSDRFSAERTGGSVSTLTIQRTQQEDSAVYLCASSWFTSGRNYEQYFGPGTRLTVT.

In DNA form, the CDR3 reads TGTGCCAGCAGCGCCGGCGGTGGCTACACCTTC. Protein: CASSAGGGYTF. This chain links TRBV7-9 with TRBJ1-2; D call uncertain. Germline assignment: CDR1 SEHNR and CDR2 FQNEAQ (reference sequence). There are 11 residues in the CDR3. Trimming took 5 bases from V and 7 from J, leaving 8 bases between them.

This clonotype came up a few times. A far larger clone is just one base off, so this is likely a read error. CDR3 bases: TGTGCCAGCAGTTACGGGGGACATCAGCCCCAGCATTTT. Amino acids: CASSYGGHQPQHF. V gene TRBV6-5 combines with J gene TRBJ1-5; D is possibly TRBD1 (5 bases). Trimming stripped 2 bases from V and 5 bases from J, with 7 bases between. Germline V gene sequence: CDR1 MNHEY, CDR2 SVGAGI. CDR3 size: 13 residues.

In this sample, this clonotype turned up many times. J is TRBJ2-7 and V is TRBV30; D may be TRBD1 (5 bases). The V end lost 3 bases, the J end lost 7 bases, and 19 bases lay between the germline ends. The CDR3 has 14 amino acids. CDR1 is GTSNPN, CDR2 SVGIG, per germline (reference sequence). CDR3 sequence (DNA): TGTGCCTGGAGAAGGGCAGGGCGCGCGAGGGAGCAGTACTTC. Protein: CAWRRAGRAREQYF.

The chain links TRBV2 to TRBJ1-1; 7 bases agree with TRBD1. The junction had 11 bases not matched to a gene; V was cut back by 8 bases and J by 2 bases. Germline CDR1 is SNHLY and CDR2 is FYNNEI. The CDR3 length is 15 residues. CDR3 DNA sequence: TGTGCCAGCGGAATCGTGACAGGGATAAACACTGAAGCTTTCTTT. This gives the protein CASGIVTGINTEAFF.

The rearrangement uses TRBV29-1 and TRBJ2-2; the match to TRBD1 covers 10 bases. Germline values: CDR1 SQVTM, CDR2 ANQGSEA. This CDR3 has 14 amino acids. V dropped 7 bases and J dropped 4; count of bases not matched to a gene: 6. Here the CDR3 reads CSGRQGARTGELFF. The DNA of the CDR3 is TGCAGCGGAAGACAGGGGGCCCGCACCGGGGAGCTGTTTTTT.

This chain connects TRBV6-1 to TRBJ2-6; D is perhaps TRBD2 (5 bases). Per germline, CDR1 MNHNS and CDR2 SASEGT. V dropped 6 bases and J dropped 0 bases, with 15 bases sitting between them. The CDR3 is made up of 17 amino acids. The CDR3 DNA reads TGTGCCAGCAGGCCTCTGGACTCGATCTCTGGGGCCAACGTCCTGACTTTC. Translated: CASRPLDSISGANVLTF.

This clonotype has only a few counts. The chain combines TRBV6-5 with TRBJ2-7; D gene unclear. There are 15 residues in the CDR3. V was clipped by 0 bases and J by 4 bases, with 13 bases between them. Germline values: CDR1 MNHEY, CDR2 SVGAGI. The CDR3 DNA reads as TGTGCCAGCAGTTACTCGATTCGCGGAGAATACGAGCAGTACTTC. Protein sequence: CASSYSIRGEYEQYF.

Note on this clonotype: The junction and the germline gene differ at one end; a read error may be behind it. The V gene is TRBV6-1, the J gene TRBJ2-6, with D unresolved. Germline V gene sequence: CDR1 MNHNS, CDR2 SASEGT. The CDR3 is 13 residues long. CDR3 protein: CASRVSEANVLTF. CDR3 in DNA: TGTGCCAGCAGGGTATCTGAGGCCAACGTCCTGACTTTC.

This clonotype has a handful of counts. J is TRBJ1-5 and V is TRBV6-5; no firm D call. Per germline, CDR1 MNHEY and CDR2 SVGAGI. This CDR3 region has 14 residues. Trimming pared 1 base from V and 3 bases from J, leaving 7 bases between. The CDR3, as DNA: TGTGCCAGCAGTTACTACGGCACCAATCAGCCCCAGCATTTT. Its protein product is CASSYYGTNQPQHF.

This clonotype has a handful of counts. The rearrangement uses TRBV12-3 or TRBV12-4 and TRBJ2-2, with D perhaps matching TRBD2 (5 bases). This CDR3 has 15 residues. Trimming removed 3 bases from V and 0 bases from J, with 8 bases in between. The CDR3 DNA sequence: TGTGCCAGCAGTTTCGGGGTGCCGAACACCGGGGAGCTGTTTTTT. Its protein is CASSFGVPNTGELFF.

The rearrangement uses TRBV27 and TRBJ1-2; no clear D gene. From germline, CDR1 is MNHEY and CDR2 SMNVEV (reference sequence). This CDR3 has 13 amino acids. V was trimmed by 2 bases and J by 8 bases, leaving 12 bases between them. The CDR3 DNA sequence: TGTGCCAGCAGTTTAACGTCAGTGGGAGGCTACACCTTC. Its translation is CASSLTSVGGYTF.

J is TRBJ2-6 and V is TRBV19; 7 bases line up with TRBD2. V was clipped by 3 bases and J by 4 bases; unmatched bases: 6. This CDR3 region has 16 residues. Germline V gene lookup returns CDR1 LNHDA and CDR2 SQIVND (reference sequence). CDR3 DNA: TGTGCCAGTAGTATTGGGAGGGCGTCGGGGGCCAACGTCCTGACTTTC. Protein sequence: CASSIGRASGANVLTF.

At least ten counts were recorded for this clonotype. The chain joins TRBV28 to TRBJ2-7; TRBD2 aligns across 7 bases. This CDR3 has 14 residues. The germline V gene encodes CDR1 MDHEN and CDR2 SYDVKM. The V and J ends lost 8 bases and 2 bases, in that order; junction bases with no gene match: 9. CDR3 nucleotide sequence: TGTGCCAGCTCGGGGCTAGCGGCTCCCTACGAGCAGTACTTC. This codes for CASSGLAAPYEQYF.

The chain carries TRBV19 and TRBJ2-1, with D tentatively TRBD1 (7 bases). Trimming removed 0 bases at V and 2 bases at J, with 20 bases between. This CDR3 contains 19 residues. Germline V gene sequence: CDR1 LNHDA, CDR2 SQIVND (reference sequence). The CDR3 loop reads CASSIDLFGQGGAYNEQFF. In nucleotides, the CDR3 is TGTGCCAGTAGTATAGATCTTTTCGGGCAGGGGGGCGCCTACAATGAGCAGTTCTTC.

The V and J genes are TRBV10-3 and TRBJ2-7, with a tentative D call TRBD1 (6 bases). The CDR3 totals 14 residues. Trimming pared 3 bases from V and 2 bases from J, leaving 11 bases between. The germline V gene encodes CDR1 ENHRY and CDR2 SYGVKD. The CDR3, as DNA: TGTGCCATCAGTGACTCTGGGGGCCCCTACGAGCAGTACTTC. Translating it yields CAISDSGGPYEQYF.

As to this clonotype: One end of the junction fails to match germline, which may point to a read error. This sequence joins TRBV24-1 and TRBJ2-5, with TRBD1 as a possible D gene (5 bases). The germline V gene encodes CDR1 KGHDR and CDR2 SFDVKD. CDR3 size: 14 residues. CDR3 sequence (DNA): TGTGCCACCGGTGATCCAGGGTATTCAGAGACCCAGTACTTC. This gives the protein CATGDPGYSETQYF.

V usage is TRBV10-3 and J usage is TRBJ2-7; 10 bases are a match to TRBD2. This CDR3 is built from 19 residues. V was clipped by 3 bases and J by 1 base; unmatched bases: 15. CDR1 and CDR2 (germline): ENHRY, SYGVKD. Here the CDR3 reads CAISDASSGSRGRSYEQYF. The CDR3 region has the DNA TGTGCCATCAGTGATGCTTCTAGCGGGAGTCGAGGCCGATCCTACGAGCAGTACTTC.

This clonotype showed up many times. V is TRBV2 and J is TRBJ1-2; D unresolved. From germline, CDR1 is SNHLY and CDR2 FYNNEI. The CDR3 has 16 residues. V dropped 2 bases and J dropped 0 bases, with 13 bases sitting between them. The CDR3, as DNA: TGTGCCAGCAGTGAAACTCGAGGCCGATCTAACTATGGCTACACCTTC. It specifies CASSETRGRSNYGYTF.

In this sample, this clonotype turned up many times. This chain uses TRBV24-1 with TRBJ2-5; the match to TRBD2 covers 14 bases. Per germline, CDR1 KGHDR and CDR2 SFDVKD. This CDR3 is 20 amino acids long. V was pared by 4 bases and J by 5 bases, with 17 bases of the junction left unmatched. The CDR3 reads CATSDKTGLAGARIGETQYF. The CDR3 coding sequence is TGTGCCACCAGTGACAAAACGGGACTAGCGGGAGCGAGGATCGGGGAGACCCAGTACTTC.

This chain connects TRBV19 to TRBJ2-7; 7 bases fit TRBD1. Trimming cost V 5 bases and J 4 bases; bases outside gene matches: 8. Per germline, CDR1 LNHDA and CDR2 SQIVND (reference sequence). The CDR3 is 14 residues long. CDR3 amino acids: CASSRERGPYEQYF. CDR3 sequence (DNA): TGTGCCAGTAGTCGGGAAAGGGGGCCTTACGAGCAGTACTTC.

Only a few counts were recorded for this clonotype. One end of the junction is discordant with germline, which a read error may explain. This rearrangement joins TRBV5-1 to TRBJ2-7; maybe TRBD2 (6 bases). CDR3 length: 18 amino acids. CDR1 is SGHRS, CDR2 YFSETQ, per germline. CDR3: CASSLAMVAVGGSHEQYF. CDR3 in DNA: TGCGCCAGCAGCTTGGCCATGGTAGCGGTCGGAGGCTCCCACGAGCAGTACTTC.